Included here is one T cell receptor (beta chain) sequence, with context. Only a few counts were recorded for this clone. Its antigen remains unidentified. Qualities for individual bases were not recorded, and no much larger clone is one base off. The CDR3 numbers 15 residues from cysteine through phenylalanine. Only the CDR3 DNA is retained, 45 bases long and in frame from the first base. The germline V gene yields LGHNT for CDR1 and FRNRAP for CDR2. V is cut back by 4 bases and J by 4 bases, with 7 bases in the junction unmatched. Participants in the prospective study were enrolled through a virtual design, were aged about 18 to 89 years, and lived in 24 United States geographic areas. In the prospective study, cohorts were assigned on the basis of participant-reported clinical history obtained from a screening survey and a study questionnaire. For ImmuneRACE Cohort 3, a participant was defined as recovered based on two consecutive negative NP/OP PCR tests, clearance by a healthcare professional, or resolution of symptoms. In the prospective study, mobile phlebotomists collected whole blood, serum and a nasopharyngeal or oropharyngeal swab from each participant. Additional blood draws and questionnaires over an approximately 2-month period could optionally be provided by prospective study participants. Before DNA extraction, prospective study blood samples were shipped either frozen or at room temperature.

The immunoSEQ Assay, a bias-controlled multiplex PCR, was used to amplify TCRbeta CDR3 regions from genomic DNA. Concerning the study's data processing: Within the assay, amplification of reference gene primers was used to estimate how many nucleated cells each sample contained. To quantify the absolute abundance of each unique TCRbeta CDR3 rearrangement, sequence reads were collapsed and filtered. For each sample, productive Simpson clonality was calculated as the square root of Simpson's diversity index across productive rearrangements. The clones in this table, taken by TCRdb from immuneACCESS, are in-frame only. Not every clone is retained; where verified, under half of the shortfall comes from an unresolved V gene, and the cause of the rest is unknown. D and trimming were read from the DNA, whereas the V and J calls and clone size are those reported in that table. Present in this sample are some 150,000 clones, roughly 80% of which were seen just once. 6.2% of the sample is held by the ten biggest clonotypes.

The sample comes from a study of blood T cell repertoires in COVID-19 (dated by TCRdb to the early 2020s). Concerning the study at large: Collaborator samples came from the United States, Italy and Spain and covered acute and convalescent phases of COVID-19. The repertoires were released in a freely available public database meant as a resource for research on the immune response to SARS-CoV-2. Where HLA class I and class II types were available, the types were taken from metadata supplied by the sample provider, not from assay-based typing. The prospective study material was composed of cDNA or gDNA derived from T cells, B-cell-depleted T cells, or PBMCs. The dataset comprised deeply sampled blood TCRbeta repertoires from subjects exposed to, actively infected with, or recovered from COVID-19. Samples were obtained from the ongoing ImmuneRACE study (first 160 participants) and from 1,254 subjects provided by 6 global collaborators. The sample metadata nearly always contained a de-identified subject ID, COVID-19 status, age in years and sex. The research as a whole found: The amount of clinical and demographic metadata varied by source and participant and was provided uncurated.

The rearranged chain carries TRBV12-5 and TRBJ1-5, with TRBD1 matching 7 junction bases. The origin of this receptor is a woman aged 40-49 years who had recovered from COVID-19. Sequenced sample: PBMCs or T cells enriched from blood (not recorded which). The CDR3 reads as follows: CASGSSSQGNQPQHF. The DNA is TGTGCTAGTGGTTCCTCCTCACAGGGGAATCAGCCCCAGCATTTT.